One sample yielded the 15 T cell receptor beta chains listed below, sequenced in a study of response to subunit inactivated influenza vaccine. TCRdb fed the RT-PCR reads into MiXCR, producing one record per CDR3 protein. The data show under 950,000 distinct CDR3 sequences, approximately 21% seen once. Sequences were derived from PBMCs from blood, sampled 5 days after vaccination. The receptors here all came from a man aged 50-59 years who received an inactivated influenza vaccine.

The rearrangement uses TRBV29-1 and TRBJ2-5; 7 bases agree with TRBD1. Germline assignment: CDR1 SQVTM and CDR2 ANQGSEA. The CDR3 contains 13 residues. The J segment lost 1 base and the V segment lost 6 bases, leaving 5 bases of the junction unmatched. CDR3: CSVATGSQETQYF. The CDR3 nucleotides are TGCAGCGTAGCGACAGGGTCCCAAGAGACCCAGTACTTC.

This clonotype was counted between two and nine times. This chain links TRBV6-1 with TRBJ2-5; 9 nucleotides align to TRBD1. This CDR3 region has 14 residues. Germline CDR1 is MNHNS and CDR2 is SASEGT. Germline trimming cut 7 bases from V and 2 bases from J; bases unmatched to any gene: 5. The CDR3 is CASKRTGVQETQYF. In DNA, the CDR3 is TGTGCCAGCAAGCGGACAGGGGTACAAGAGACCCAGTACTTC.

This clonotype was picked up a small number of times. J is TRBJ2-2 and V is TRBV7-2; either TRBD1 or TRBD2 may fit D (7 bases each). The germline V and J ends were trimmed by 7 bases and 5 bases, with 20 bases remaining between them. The length of the CDR3 is 16 residues. Germline V gene sequence: CDR1 SGHTA, CDR2 FQGNSA. CDR3 nucleotides: TGTGCCAGCACCAAGGGGGCTAGCGGAGTTACCGGGGAGCTGTTTTTT. Translating it yields CASTKGASGVTGELFF.

This chain links TRBV12-3 or TRBV12-4 with TRBJ2-1; 9 bases align to TRBD2. This CDR3 has 15 residues. V gave up 1 base and J gave up 6 bases; unmatched junction bases: 4. The CDR3 DNA is TGTGCCAGCAGTTTAGAGGCACTAGCGGGCAATGAGCAGTTCTTC. Protein product: CASSLEALAGNEQFF.

This clonotype was counted between two and nine times. The rearrangement joins TRBV7-6 to TRBJ2-1; D is uncertain. From germline, CDR1 is SGHVS and CDR2 FNYEAQ. Trimming shortened V by 2 bases and J by 6 bases, and 17 bases separated the two germline ends. The CDR3 is 16 amino acids. CDR3 bases: TGTGCCAGCAGCTTAAGTCCCCCTCCTCCGGCCAATGAGCAGTTCTTC. It is translated as CASSLSPPPPANEQFF. The full variable domain, completed using reference TRBV7-6 and TRBJ2-1, is GAGVSQSPRYKVTKRGQDVALRCDPISGHVSLYWYRQALGQGPEFLTYFNYEAQQDKSGLPNDRFSAERPEGSISTLTIQRTEQRDSAMYRCASSLSPPPPANEQFFGPGTRLTVL.

This clonotype occurred a few times. The V call is TRBV5-1, the J call TRBJ2-3; D is possibly TRBD2 (6 bases). From germline, CDR1 is SGHRS and CDR2 YFSETQ. CDR3 length: 15 amino acids. Trimming cost V 4 bases and J 3 bases, with 15 bases left between them. CDR3 nucleotides: TGCGCCAGCAGCACGGGGACTTTAAGAACAGATACGCAGTATTTT. The encoded protein is CASSTGTLRTDTQYF.

The genes are TRBV6-2 or TRBV6-3 and TRBJ2-7; TRBD1 agrees at 7 bases. CDR3 length equals 17 residues. J was trimmed by 8 bases and V by 0 bases; bases with no gene match: 16. Germline CDR1 MNHEY, CDR2 SVGEGT. The CDR3 loop reads CASSYSTTKNDRVKQYF. CDR3 nucleotide sequence: TGTGCCAGCAGTTACTCCACTACGAAAAATGACAGGGTTAAGCAGTACTTC.

This clonotype was recorded a few times. The chain has TRBV24-1 and TRBJ1-2, with a weak D call TRBD1 (6 bases). Germline V CDR1 and CDR2: KGHDR, SFDVKD. CDR3 length: 15 residues. Trimming took off 4 bases at V and 6 bases at J, with 17 bases between the two ends. As DNA, the CDR3 is TGTGCCACCAGTGACGGGGCGCAGGGGTCGGATGGCTACACCTTC. This sequence encodes CATSDGAQGSDGYTF.

The chain is built from TRBV20-1 and TRBJ2-7; 8 nucleotides agree with TRBD2. The CDR3 runs to 16 residues. CDR1 and CDR2 from the germline V gene are DFQATT and SNEGSKA (reference sequence). The V and J ends lost 0 bases and 3 bases, in that order; junction bases with no gene match: 10. This chain's CDR3 is CSARDSYSGGLYEQYF. The DNA of the CDR3 is TGCAGTGCTAGAGATTCCTATTCGGGAGGGCTCTACGAGCAGTACTTC.

V usage is TRBV4-2 and J usage is TRBJ2-5; no reliable D call. CDR1 and CDR2 from the germline V gene are LGHNA and YNFKEQ. The CDR3 is made up of 18 amino acids. V was cut by 3 bases and J by 0 bases, with 20 bases left in between. The CDR3 region has the DNA TGTGCCAGCAGCCATCTACTCCCCGACTGGCGGTACCAAGAGACCCAGTACTTC. Encoded protein: CASSHLLPDWRYQETQYF.

The chain links TRBV29-1 to TRBJ1-2; perhaps TRBD1 as D (5 bases). V was pared by 7 bases and J by 8 bases, with 17 bases between. The CDR3 extends over 12 amino acids. Germline V gene data show CDR1 as SQVTM and CDR2 as ANQGSEA. The CDR3 coding sequence is TGCAGCGCCGAGCGGGGGATTTACGGCTACACCTTC. Encoded protein: CSAERGIYGYTF.

This clonotype was seen repeatedly, ten times or more. This chain uses TRBV4-3 with TRBJ2-2; 8 bases are a match to TRBD2. V lost 0 bases to trimming and J lost 6 bases; unmatched junction nucleotides: 6. Germline V gene sequence: CDR1 LGHNA, CDR2 YSLEER. The CDR3 is 16 amino acids. CDR3 protein: CASSQDEREIAGELFF. The CDR3 nucleotides are TGCGCCAGCAGCCAAGATGAGCGGGAGATAGCCGGGGAGCTGTTTTTT.

The genes are TRBV7-2 and TRBJ2-5; 7 nucleotides agree with TRBD1. Trimming took 5 bases from V and 4 from J; bases not matched to a gene: 13. Per the germline V gene, CDR1 is SGHTA and CDR2 is FQGNSA. CDR3 size: 16 residues. CDR3 nucleotide sequence: TGTGCCAGCAGCCCGATAGTGGCAGGGGGTCGAGAGACCCAGTACTTC. Protein product: CASSPIVAGGRETQYF.

V usage is TRBV7-9 and J usage is TRBJ2-7; TRBD2 matches at 9 bases. Trimming at V came to 5 bases and at J to 2 bases, leaving 7 bases not matched to a gene. Germline lookup yields CDR1 SEHNR and CDR2 FQNEAQ (reference sequence). The CDR3 runs to 15 residues. Here the CDR3 DNA reads TGTGCCAGCAGCCTCGGACTAGCGCCGGCCTACGAGCAGTACTTC. Its protein is CASSLGLAPAYEQYF.

A word on this clonotype: This may be a read error: a much more frequent sequence differs by one nucleotide. The chain carries TRBV12-3 or TRBV12-4 and TRBJ2-2; 10 bases are shared with TRBD1. J was trimmed by 3 bases and V by 6 bases; bases with no gene match: 4. The CDR3 is 15 residues long. CDR3 nucleotide sequence: TGTGCCAGCAGGACCGGGACAGGGGACACCGGGGAGCTGTTTTTT. It is translated as CASRTGTGDTGELFF.